These 19 T cell receptor beta chains originate from one sample sequenced in a study of blood T cell repertoires in COVID-19. The table came from immunoSEQ multiplex PCR; TCRdb's copy has only in-frame clones and leaves some out. The sample records more than 300,000 clones, 88% being singletons. The sample comprised PBMCs or T cells enriched from blood (not recorded which). The source is a woman under 30 who had recovered from COVID-19.

The V gene is TRBV12-5, the J gene TRBJ2-2, with D perhaps TRBD1 (6 bases). Trimming took off 8 bases at V and 1 base at J, with 11 bases between the two ends. Germline-derived CDR1 and CDR2 are LGHNT and FRNRAP. This CDR3 has 14 residues. The CDR3: CASRGTMNTGELFF. The CDR3 bases are TGTGCTAGTAGGGGGACGATGAACACCGGGGAGCTGTTTTTT.

The chain recombines TRBV4-2 with TRBJ2-3; TRBD1 is a possible D gene (6 bases). The CDR3 is 15 amino acids. The V end was cut by 3 bases, the J end by 1 base, with 11 bases between. Per germline, CDR1 LGHNA and CDR2 YNFKEQ. The CDR3 nucleotides read TGTGCCAGCAGCCACTCCAGGGGAGGCACAGATACGCAGTATTTT. Encoded protein: CASSHSRGGTDTQYF.

This chain joins TRBV6-5 and TRBJ2-7; 7 bases match TRBD2. CDR3 length equals 13 residues. The trim removed 6 bases at V and 5 bases at J, leaving 7 bases unmatched. Germline CDR1 and CDR2: MNHEY and SVGAGI. The CDR3 coding sequence is TGTGCCAGCAGATCGGGACTATTCAACGAGCAGTACTTC. It yields the protein CASRSGLFNEQYF.

This clone was recorded once. The genes are TRBV9 and TRBJ2-5; a possible D gene is TRBD2 (7 bases). This CDR3 region has 15 residues. The germline CDR1 and CDR2 sequences are SGDLS and YYNGEE. Trimming pared 5 bases from V and 2 bases from J, leaving 16 bases between. The CDR3 here is CASSRWGGPQETQYF. The CDR3 region has the DNA TGTGCCAGCAGTAGGTGGGGGGGGCCGCAAGAGACCCAGTACTTC.

This chain joins TRBV6-4 and TRBJ2-3, with 10 bases fitting TRBD2. The junction had 6 bases not matched to a gene; V was cut back by 5 bases and J by 4 bases. The CDR3 length is 15 residues. CDR1 is MRHNA, CDR2 SNTAGT, per germline. CDR3 region: CASSRSGGAADTQYF. CDR3 bases: TGTGCCAGCAGTCGGAGCGGGGGGGCGGCAGATACGCAGTATTTT.

The rearrangement joins TRBV27 to TRBJ2-7; 7 bases fit TRBD1. The V gene's germline CDR1 is MNHEY and CDR2 SMNVEV (reference sequence). The J segment lost 3 bases and the V segment lost 6 bases, leaving 2 bases of the junction unmatched. The CDR3 is 12 amino acids. The CDR3 region has the DNA TGTGCCAGCAGCTCAGGGGGCTACGAGCAGTACTTC. Its protein product is CASSSGGYEQYF.

The rearrangement links TRBV7-8 to TRBJ2-1; TRBD1 is a possible D gene (6 bases). CDR1 is SGHVS and CDR2 is FQNEAQ in the germline V gene. The CDR3 loop spans 16 amino acids. Deletions cut 10 bases from V and 0 bases from J, with 19 bases between. DNA for the CDR3: TGTGCCACCTCACTGGGGGCCTATCCCTCCTACAATGAGCAGTTCTTC. It encodes CATSLGAYPSYNEQFF.

The DNA for the CDR3 is TGTGCCACCAGCGAACATAGGGACTACCTTCAAGAGACCCAGTACTTC. It translates to CATSEHRDYLQETQYF. V and J are TRBV15 and TRBJ2-5, with TRBD2 identical over 7 bases. Germline V gene data show CDR1 as LNHNV and CDR2 as YYDKDF (reference sequence). V lost 5 bases, J lost 2 bases, and 11 bases stayed unmatched. CDR3 length equals 16 residues.

The rearrangement uses TRBV19 and TRBJ2-5; possible D gene TRBD2, 6 bases. V lost 3 bases and J 9 bases, leaving 14 bases between the germline ends. Germline-derived CDR1 and CDR2 are LNHDA and SQIVND (reference sequence). The CDR3 consists of 13 residues. The DNA for the CDR3 is TGTGCCAGTAGTATGCAGGCTGGCGGGGCCCAGTACTTC. It is translated as CASSMQAGGAQYF.

The chain joins TRBV4-3 to TRBJ1-1, with D possibly TRBD1 on 5 matching bases. Trimming pared 0 bases from V and 5 bases from J, leaving 10 bases between. The CDR3 consists of 14 residues. Germline loops: CDR1 LGHNA, CDR2 YSLEER. This chain's CDR3 is CASSQEDGGTEAFF. The CDR3 bases are TGCGCCAGCAGCCAAGAGGATGGGGGGACTGAAGCTTTCTTT.

This chain uses TRBV18 with TRBJ1-1, with D possibly being TRBD1 (6 bases). Germline-derived CDR1 and CDR2 are KGHSH and LQKENI. Trimming stripped 2 bases from V and 3 bases from J, with 10 bases between. There are 14 residues in the CDR3. DNA of the CDR3: TGTGCCAGCTCACCATCGGCAGGGGACACTGAAGCTTTCTTT. Residues: CASSPSAGDTEAFF.

This rearrangement joins TRBV6-1 to TRBJ1-1; TRBD1 matches at 8 bases. V shed 2 bases, J shed 2 bases, and the junction held 1 base outside the gene matches. Germline V gives CDR1 MNHNS, CDR2 SASEGT. CDR3 length: 14 amino acids. Written as DNA, the CDR3 is TGTGCCAGCAGTGAAACAGGGGGAAACACTGAAGCTTTCTTT. Amino acids: CASSETGGNTEAFF.

V and J are TRBV2 and TRBJ2-2; 15 bases agree with TRBD2. Germline V gene sequence: CDR1 SNHLY, CDR2 FYNNEI. This CDR3 spans 16 amino acids. V shed 11 bases, J shed 6 bases, and the junction held 10 bases outside the gene matches. DNA of the CDR3: TGTGCCGGCCGGACTAGCGGGGGGGCCGCGGCCGGGGAGCTGTTTTTT. Encoded protein: CAGRTSGGAAAGELFF.

This clone occurred once. J is TRBJ1-6 and V is TRBV4-1; D might be TRBD1 (6 bases). The germline gives CDR1 MGHRA, CDR2 YSYEKL. The CDR3 contains 20 residues. V was clipped by 1 base and J by 0 bases, with 19 bases between them. For the CDR3, the DNA is TGCGCCAGCAGCCAAGGAATTCGACAGGTACTGAGCTCCTATAATTCACCCCTCCACTTT. It translates to CASSQGIRQVLSSYNSPLHF.

This chain joins TRBV7-2 and TRBJ2-7; TRBD1 matches at 10 bases. The germline V gene encodes CDR1 SGHTA and CDR2 FQGNSA. The CDR3 runs 15 residues. The junction had 8 bases not matched to a gene; V was cut back by 5 bases and J by 4 bases. In nucleotides, the CDR3 is TGTGCCAGCAGCCTATGGGACAGGGGAGGGTACGAGCAGTACTTC. This sequence encodes CASSLWDRGGYEQYF. The full variable domain, rest sourced from reference TRBV7-2 and TRBJ2-7, is GAGVSQSPSNKVTEKGKDVELRCDPISGHTALYWYRQSLGQGLEFLIYFQGNSAPDKSGLPSDRFSAERTGGSVSTLTIQRTQQEDSAVYLCASSLWDRGGYEQYFGPGTRLTVT.

The chain recombines TRBV2 with TRBJ1-2; a possible D gene is TRBD1 (5 bases). The CDR3 has 13 residues. Trimming left V 4 bases short and J 8 bases short, with 14 bases between. CDR1 and CDR2 (germline): SNHLY, FYNNEI. The CDR3, as DNA: TGTGCCAGCAGTGGATTAGGGGCGGGAGGCTACACCTTC. It translates to CASSGLGAGGYTF.

The chain couples TRBV14 to TRBJ1-2, with D hard to call. V was clipped by 1 base and J by 6 bases, with 9 bases between them. This CDR3 region has 13 residues. CDR1 is SGHDN, CDR2 FVKESK, per germline. The CDR3 loop reads CASSQVRLDGYTF. The DNA of the CDR3 is TGTGCCAGCAGCCAAGTGAGACTGGATGGCTACACCTTC.

On this clone: Other DNA sequences in the sample encode the same CDR3. This chain uses TRBV5-4 with TRBJ2-5; TRBD2 aligns across 10 bases. The CDR3 runs to 15 residues. Germline V gene lookup returns CDR1 SGHNT and CDR2 YYREEE (reference sequence). V gave up 3 bases and J gave up 5 bases; unmatched junction bases: 7. CDR3 DNA: TGTGCCAGCAGCTCCAGCGGGGGGGCTCGGGAGACCCAGTACTTC. This translates into CASSSSGGARETQYF. Combining the CDR3 with reference TRBV5-4 and TRBJ2-5 gives the whole variable domain ETGVTQSPTHLIKTRGQQVTLRCSSQSGHNTVSWYQQALGQGPQFIFQYYREEENGRGNFPPRFSGLQFPNYSSELNVNALELDDSALYLCASSSSGGARETQYFGPGTRLLVL.

This sequence joins TRBV19 and TRBJ1-2, with D maybe TRBD1 (6 bases). V lost 2 bases, J lost 3 bases, and 13 bases lay in between. The CDR3 has 15 amino acids. Germline V gene sequence: CDR1 LNHDA, CDR2 SQIVND (reference sequence). The CDR3 region is CASSITLDRYYGYTF. CDR3 sequence (DNA): TGTGCCAGTAGTATAACCCTCGACAGGTACTATGGCTACACCTTC.